This TCR beta chain is drawn from a study of blood T cell repertoires in COVID-19 (dated by TCRdb to the early 2020s). In the study overall: Samples from collaborators originated in the United States, Italy and Spain and spanned both the acute and convalescent phases of COVID-19. The prospective study material was composed of cDNA or gDNA derived from T cells, B-cell-depleted T cells, or PBMCs. Subjects who had been exposed to COVID-19, were actively infected with it, or had recovered from it provided the deeply sampled blood TCRbeta repertoires that made up the dataset. The repertoires were made available in a free public database intended to serve as a resource for research on the immune response to SARS-CoV-2. The samples were drawn from two sources: the first 160 participants of the ongoing ImmuneRACE study, and 1,000 to 1,500 subjects contributed by 6 global collaborators. Nearly every sample came with metadata listing a de-identified subject ID, COVID-19 status, age in years and sex. Where HLA class I and class II types were available, the types were taken from metadata supplied by the sample provider, not from assay-based typing. Paper-wide results and their limitations: The quantity of clinical and demographic metadata differed by source and by participant and was supplied without curation.

In this sample, this clone turned up once. Its antigen has not been determined. No quality values exist for individual bases; no much larger clone is one base distant. Trimming takes 3 bases off V and 7 bases off J; junction bases not matched to a gene: 6. From its cysteine to its phenylalanine, the CDR3 spans 15 amino acids. The retained sequence is limited to the CDR3, 45 bases, with the frame set at the first base. CDR1 and CDR2 (MNHEY, SMNVEV) derive from the germline V gene (reference sequence). Whole blood was collected in K2EDTA tubes by collaborating institutions according to the institutions' own protocols. Collaborator samples were shipped for TCRbeta analysis as frozen whole blood, isolated PBMCs, or DNA extracted from either sample type. TCRbeta CDR3 regions were amplified from genomic DNA using the immunoSEQ Assay, a bias-controlled multiplex PCR. Processing in the source paper ran as follows. Nucleated cell counts per sample were estimated from amplification of reference gene primers within the assay. To quantify the absolute abundance of each unique TCRbeta CDR3 rearrangement, sequence reads were collapsed and filtered. For each sample, productive Simpson clonality was calculated as the square root of Simpson's diversity index across productive rearrangements. Entries here come from immuneACCESS through TCRdb and include only in-frame sequences with V and J called. Some clones fail to appear in such tables; in the studies checked, an unresolved V gene covers under half of the shortfall, and the cause of the remainder is unknown. V and J calls and clone size are as listed in that table; D and trimming were resolved from the DNA. Here the sample has 110,000 to 150,000 clones; 75% to 90% occur a single time. The biggest ten clones account for just over 3% of the sample.

The sample was peripheral blood. This sequence originates from an older woman with active COVID-19. Recombination connected TRBV27 to TRBJ1-6; TRBD1 agrees with 7 junctional bases. The DNA reads as follows: TGTGCCAGCAGTTTCACAGGGACAGCCAATTCACCCCTCCACTTT. Translated, it gives CASSFTGTANSPLHF.